Following are 4 T cell receptor beta chains from one sample sequenced in a study of shared clonotypes between healthy human individuals. Using immunoSEQ multiplex PCR, the repertoire was profiled, and TCRdb retains in-frame clones only, with some absent. Among about 1.5 million clones, 96% were seen once, and the ten largest hold more than 0.9%. The material sequenced was naive CD4+ T cells sorted from blood. Subset here: CD45RA+ positively selected. The origin of the receptors is a man aged 30-40 years in good health.

The chain is built from TRBV4-3 and TRBJ2-1; TRBD1 might be the D (6 bases). CDR1 is LGHNA and CDR2 is YSLEER in the germline V gene. There are 13 residues in the CDR3. V lost 0 bases, J lost 9 bases, and 9 bases lay in between. The CDR3, as DNA: TGCGCCAGCAGCCAAGATCCCAGGGGTGAGCAGTTCTTC. It codes for CASSQDPRGEQFF.

The chain has TRBV27 and TRBJ2-1, with TRBD1 identical over 12 bases. This CDR3 spans 18 amino acids. Germline V gene lookup returns CDR1 MNHEY and CDR2 SMNVEV (reference sequence). V was pared by 2 bases and J by 10 bases, with 15 bases of the junction left unmatched. The CDR3 protein is CASSLPNPPGQGAWEQFF. The CDR3 DNA reads TGTGCCAGCAGTTTACCCAATCCCCCGGGACAGGGGGCGTGGGAGCAGTTCTTC.

The rearrangement links TRBV7-3 to TRBJ2-1, with 13 bases lining up with TRBD2. The trim removed 6 bases at V and 7 bases at J, leaving 6 bases unmatched. The CDR3 covers 15 residues. Germline V CDR1 and CDR2: SGHTA, FQGTGA. The CDR3 protein is CASRRTSGSRNEQFF. The CDR3 bases are TGTGCCAGCAGGAGGACTAGCGGGAGTAGGAATGAGCAGTTCTTC. Using reference TRBV7-3 and TRBJ2-1 for the parts outside the CDR3, the full variable domain is GAGVSQTPSNKVTEKGKYVELRCDPISGHTALYWYRQSLGQGPEFLIYFQGTGAADDSGLPNDRFFAVRPEGSVSTLKIQRTERGDSAVYLCASRRTSGSRNEQFFGPGTRLTVL.

The chain has TRBV5-8 and TRBJ2-3; D gene ambiguous. CDR3 length equals 13 residues. Germline loops: CDR1 SGHTS, CDR2 YDEGEE. V was pared by 1 base and J by 8 bases, with 11 bases between. The CDR3 DNA is TGTGCCAGCAGCTTGTCTAGGACGGGTACGCAGTATTTT. Protein sequence: CASSLSRTGTQYF.